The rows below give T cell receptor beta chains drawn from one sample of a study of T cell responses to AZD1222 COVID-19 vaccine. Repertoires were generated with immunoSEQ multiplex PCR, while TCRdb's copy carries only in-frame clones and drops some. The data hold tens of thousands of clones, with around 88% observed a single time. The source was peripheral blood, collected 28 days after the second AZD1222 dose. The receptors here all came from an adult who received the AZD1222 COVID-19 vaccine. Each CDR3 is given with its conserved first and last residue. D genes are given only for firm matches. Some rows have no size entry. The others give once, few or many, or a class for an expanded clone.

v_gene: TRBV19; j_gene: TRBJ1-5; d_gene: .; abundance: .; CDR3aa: CASSEVPGQPQHF; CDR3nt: TGTGCCAGTAGTGAGGTACCCGGGCAGCCCCAGCATTTT
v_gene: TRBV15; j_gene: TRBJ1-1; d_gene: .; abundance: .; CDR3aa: CATSHRVNTEAFF; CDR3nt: TGTGCCACCAGTCACCGTGTGAACACTGAAGCTTTCTTT
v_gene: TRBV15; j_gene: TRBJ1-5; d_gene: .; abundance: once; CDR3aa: CATSRETVENGQPQHF; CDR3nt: TGTGCCACCAGCAGAGAGACGGTGGAGAATGGTCAGCCCCAGCATTTT
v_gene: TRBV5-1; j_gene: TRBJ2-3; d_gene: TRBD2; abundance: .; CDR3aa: CASSLSAGGGTDTQYF; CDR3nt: TGCGCCAGCAGCTTGTCTGCGGGGGGTGGCACAGATACGCAGTATTTT
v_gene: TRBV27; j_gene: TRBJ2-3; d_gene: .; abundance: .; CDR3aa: CASSFRAGSTDTQYF; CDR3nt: TGTGCCAGCAGTTTCCGAGCTGGTAGCACAGATACGCAGTATTTT
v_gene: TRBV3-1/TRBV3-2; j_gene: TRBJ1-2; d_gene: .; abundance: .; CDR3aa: CASSPDGLGRGYTF; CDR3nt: TGTGCCAGCAGCCCGGACGGACTAGGGCGTGGCTACACCTTC
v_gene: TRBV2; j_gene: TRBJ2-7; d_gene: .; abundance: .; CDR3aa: CASSVNSYEQYF; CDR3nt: TGTGCCAGCAGTGTAAACAGCTACGAGCAGTACTTC
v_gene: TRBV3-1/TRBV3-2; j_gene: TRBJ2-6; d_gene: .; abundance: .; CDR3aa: CASSQTAGQSSGANVLTF; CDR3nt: TGTGCCAGCAGCCAAACTGCAGGGCAGAGCTCTGGGGCCAACGTCCTGACTTTC
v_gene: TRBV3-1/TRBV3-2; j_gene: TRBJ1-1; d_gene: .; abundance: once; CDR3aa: CASSSTGNTEAFF; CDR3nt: TGTGCCAGCAGCTCAACAGGGAACACTGAAGCTTTCTTT
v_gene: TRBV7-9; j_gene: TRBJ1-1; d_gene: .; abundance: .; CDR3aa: CASRGPVGGYEAFF; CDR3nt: TGTGCCAGCAGGGGGCCGGTCGGCGGATATGAAGCTTTCTTT
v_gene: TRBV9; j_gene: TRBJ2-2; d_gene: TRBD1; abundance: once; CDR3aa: CASSVGDRAMGTGELFF; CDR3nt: TGTGCCAGCAGCGTAGGGGACAGGGCGATGGGCACCGGGGAGCTGTTTTTT
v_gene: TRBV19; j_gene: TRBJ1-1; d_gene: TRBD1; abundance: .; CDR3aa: CASSRFLGQGNTEAFF; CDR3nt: TGTGCCAGTAGTCGATTTCTGGGACAGGGGAACACTGAAGCTTTCTTT
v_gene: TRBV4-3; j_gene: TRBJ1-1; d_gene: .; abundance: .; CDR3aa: CASSQEVGRAEAFF; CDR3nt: TGCGCCAGCAGCCAAGAAGTGGGTCGGGCTGAAGCTTTCTTT
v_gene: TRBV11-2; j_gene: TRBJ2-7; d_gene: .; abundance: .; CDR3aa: CASSLALDKAEQYF; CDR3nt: TGTGCCAGCAGCTTAGCCCTGGACAAGGCGGAGCAGTACTTC
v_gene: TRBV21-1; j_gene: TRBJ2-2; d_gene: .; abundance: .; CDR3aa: CASSKVPGELFF; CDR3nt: TGTGCCAGCAGCAAAGTCCCGGGGGAGCTGTTTTTT
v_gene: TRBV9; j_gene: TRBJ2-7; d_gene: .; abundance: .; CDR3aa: CASSVGWGAYEQYF; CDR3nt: TGTGCCAGCAGCGTGGGGTGGGGGGCCTACGAGCAGTACTTC
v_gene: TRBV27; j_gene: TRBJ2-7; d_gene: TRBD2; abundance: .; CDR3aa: CASSLGLAGPGVQYF; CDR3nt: TGTGCCAGCAGTTTGGGGCTAGCGGGGCCGGGTGTGCAGTACTTC
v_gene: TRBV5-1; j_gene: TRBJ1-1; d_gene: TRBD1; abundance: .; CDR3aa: CASSPDRVDRAFF; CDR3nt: TGCGCCAGCAGCCCGGACAGGGTGGATCGAGCTTTCTTT
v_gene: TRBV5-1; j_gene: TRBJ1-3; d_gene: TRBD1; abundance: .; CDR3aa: CASSPLTGGFGNTIYF; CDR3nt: TGCGCCAGCAGCCCCCTGACAGGGGGCTTTGGAAACACCATATATTTT
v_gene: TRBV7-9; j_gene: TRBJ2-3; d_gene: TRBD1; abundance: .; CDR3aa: CASSLMTGNTDTQYF; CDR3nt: TGTGCCAGCAGCTTAATGACAGGGAACACAGATACGCAGTATTTT
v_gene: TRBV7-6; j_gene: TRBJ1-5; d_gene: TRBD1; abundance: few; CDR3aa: CASSTGTDSNQPQHF; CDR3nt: TGTGCCAGCAGCACCGGGACAGATAGCAATCAGCCCCAGCATTTT
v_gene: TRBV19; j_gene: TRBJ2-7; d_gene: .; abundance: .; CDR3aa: CASSIRSGRTKSSYEQYF; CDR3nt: TGTGCCAGTAGTATCAGGTCGGGAAGAACAAAAAGCTCCTACGAGCAGTACTTC
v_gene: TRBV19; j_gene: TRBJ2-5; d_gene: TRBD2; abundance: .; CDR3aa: CASMSSGRAEETQYF; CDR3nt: TGTGCCAGTATGAGTAGCGGGAGGGCCGAAGAGACCCAGTACTTC
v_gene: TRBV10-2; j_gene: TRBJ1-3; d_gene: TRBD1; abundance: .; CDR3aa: CASRGTGENTIYF; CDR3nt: TGCGCCAGCAGAGGGACAGGGGAAAACACCATATATTTT
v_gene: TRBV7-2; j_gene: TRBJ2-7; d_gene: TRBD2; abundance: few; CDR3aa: CASSTSGGFSYEQYF; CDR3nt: TGTGCCAGCAGCACATCGGGGGGATTCTCCTACGAGCAGTACTTC
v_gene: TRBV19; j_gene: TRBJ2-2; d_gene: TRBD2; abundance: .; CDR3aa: CASSIVASGITGELFF; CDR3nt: TGTGCCAGTAGTATTGTGGCTAGCGGAATCACCGGGGAGCTGTTTTTT
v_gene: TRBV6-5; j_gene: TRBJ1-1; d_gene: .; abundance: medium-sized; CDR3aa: CASSYGRGGNTEAFF; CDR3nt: TGTGCCAGCAGTTACGGTCGGGGAGGGAACACTGAAGCTTTCTTT
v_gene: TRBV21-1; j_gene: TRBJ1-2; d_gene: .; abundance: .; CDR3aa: CASSIKGPSCRYNYGYTF; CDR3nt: TGTGCCAGCAGCATTAAGGGCCCCTCATGTCGGTATAACTATGGCTACACCTTC
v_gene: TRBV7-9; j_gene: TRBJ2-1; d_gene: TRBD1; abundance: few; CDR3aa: CASSWTGGYGNEQFF; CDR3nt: TGTGCCAGCAGCTGGACAGGGGGCTACGGCAATGAGCAGTTCTTC
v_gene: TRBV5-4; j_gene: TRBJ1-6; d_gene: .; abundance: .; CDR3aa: CASSLGEGSSYNSPLHF; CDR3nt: TGTGCCAGCAGCTTGGGCGAGGGGAGCTCCTATAATTCACCCCTCCACTTT
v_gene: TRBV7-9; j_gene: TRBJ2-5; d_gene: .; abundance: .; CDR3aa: CASSLTGDGTQYF; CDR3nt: TGTGCCAGCAGTTTGACGGGAGATGGGACCCAGTACTTC
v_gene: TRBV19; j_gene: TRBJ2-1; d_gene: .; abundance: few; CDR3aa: CASRERRSSYNEQFF; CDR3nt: TGTGCCAGTAGAGAGCGAAGGAGCTCCTACAATGAGCAGTTCTTC
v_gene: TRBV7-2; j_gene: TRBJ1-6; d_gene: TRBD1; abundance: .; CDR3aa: CASSSPGQRKVGSNSPLHF; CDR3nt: TGTGCCAGCAGCTCCCCGGGACAGAGGAAAGTAGGGTCAAATTCACCCCTCCACTTT
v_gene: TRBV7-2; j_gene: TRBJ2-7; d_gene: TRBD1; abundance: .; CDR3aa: CASSGRDRVNEQYF; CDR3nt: TGTGCCAGCAGCGGACGGGACAGGGTGAACGAGCAGTACTTC
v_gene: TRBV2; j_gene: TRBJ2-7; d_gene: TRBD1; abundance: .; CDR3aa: CASSSDRVYEQYF; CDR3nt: TGTGCCAGCAGTAGCGACAGGGTCTACGAGCAGTACTTC
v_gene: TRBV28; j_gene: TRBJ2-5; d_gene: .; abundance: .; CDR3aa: CASSFEGGLSETQYF; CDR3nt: TGTGCCAGCAGTTTTGAGGGGGGGCTGAGTGAGACCCAGTACTTC
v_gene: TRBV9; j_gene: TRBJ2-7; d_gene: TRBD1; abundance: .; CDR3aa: CASSAGTADQYF; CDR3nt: TGTGCCAGCAGCGCCGGGACAGCAGACCAGTACTTC
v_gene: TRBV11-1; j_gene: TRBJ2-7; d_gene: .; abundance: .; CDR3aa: CASGSSDRSYYEQYF; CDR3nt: TGTGCCAGCGGGAGCTCGGACCGGTCATATTACGAGCAGTACTTC